Below, one TCR beta chain is given with its context. Assay used: immunoSEQ multiplex PCR; TCRdb lists only in-frame clones, some missing. The sample holds roughly 100,000 clones; 87% are singletons and the top ten take 6.2%. This specimen belongs to a study of blood T cell repertoires in COVID-19. Study overall: In each case, the material was cDNA or gDNA derived from T cells, B-cell-depleted T cells, or PBMCs.

CDR3 length: 13 residues. Germline assignment: CDR1 MNHEY and CDR2 SMNVEV (reference sequence). The V end was cut by 2 bases, the J end by 3 bases, with 8 bases between. The receptor was derived from a human donor in a cohort sampled during active COVID-19. The chain couples TRBV27 to TRBJ2-7; no reliable D call. Sample: peripheral blood. CDR3 coding DNA: TGTGCCAGCAGTTTAACAGACGGCTACGAGCAGTACTTC. This codes for CASSLTDGYEQYF.